Listed here is a single T cell receptor (beta chain). Antigen unknown. Repertoires were generated with immunoSEQ multiplex PCR, while TCRdb's copy carries only in-frame clones and drops some. The sample carries about 140,000 clones, around 90% recorded once. This sample was taken from a study of T cell responses to AZD1222 COVID-19 vaccine. Whole-study results and caveats: The study found Spike-specific TCR breadth and depth rose after two AZD1222 doses.

The material sequenced was peripheral blood, taken 28 days after the second AZD1222 dose. This clonotype was sampled from an adult who received the AZD1222 COVID-19 vaccine.

CDR3 DNA: TGTGCCAGTAGCTTAGGGAACTACAATGAGCAGTTCTTC. As protein: CASSLGNYNEQFF. The chain uses TRBV19 and TRBJ2-1; no clear D gene. V was cut by 6 bases and J by 3 bases, with 9 bases left in between. This CDR3 comprises 13 residues. Germline lookup yields CDR1 LNHDA and CDR2 SQIVND (reference sequence).